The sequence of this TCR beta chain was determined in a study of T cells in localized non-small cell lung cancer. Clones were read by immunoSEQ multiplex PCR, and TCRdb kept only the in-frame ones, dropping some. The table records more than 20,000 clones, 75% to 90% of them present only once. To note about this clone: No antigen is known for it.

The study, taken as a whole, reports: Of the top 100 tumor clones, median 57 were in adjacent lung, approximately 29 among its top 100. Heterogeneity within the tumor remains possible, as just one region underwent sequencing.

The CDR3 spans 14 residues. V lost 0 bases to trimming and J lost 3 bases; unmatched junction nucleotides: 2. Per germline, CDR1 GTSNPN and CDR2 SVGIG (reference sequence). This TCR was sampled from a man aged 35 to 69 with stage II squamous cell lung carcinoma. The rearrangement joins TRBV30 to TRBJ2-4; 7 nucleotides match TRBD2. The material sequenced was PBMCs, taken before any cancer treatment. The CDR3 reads CAWSVGGDKNIQYF. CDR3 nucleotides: TGTGCCTGGAGTGTGGGGGGGGACAAAAACATTCAGTACTTC.